This T cell receptor (beta chain) was identified in a study of shared clonotypes between healthy human individuals. Sequenced by immunoSEQ multiplex PCR; TCRdb stores in-frame clones only, minus some. The data hold roughly 570,000 clones, with roughly 98% observed a single time. This CDR3 contains 15 residues. Germline V gives CDR1 ENHRY, CDR2 SYGVKD. The trim removed 8 bases at V and 0 bases at J, leaving 7 bases unmatched. Naive CD8 cells lacked CD45RO, underwent positive selection for CCR7 and left out terminally differentiated effector memory CD45RA+ cells. The sequenced sample was naive CD8+ T cells sorted from blood. This TCR came from a man younger than 40 in good health. The J gene is TRBJ1-5, the V gene TRBV10-3; the match to TRBD1 covers 7 bases. The CDR3 bases are TGTGCCATCGGACTCGGGACAGATAGCAATCAGCCCCAGCATTTT. It is translated as CAIGLGTDSNQPQHF.